This T cell receptor beta chain was documented in a study of blood T cell repertoires in COVID-19. Study details: The United States, Italy and Spain supplied acute and convalescent COVID-19 samples. PBMCs, B-cell-depleted T cells, or T cells provided the cDNA or gDNA that made up the material.

The CDR3 runs 14 residues. Trimming removed 2 bases from V and 4 bases from J, with 9 bases in between. Germline V lookup: CDR1 MGHDK, CDR2 SYGVNS. Original analysis: The authors estimated nucleated cell counts from reference gene primer amplification. Data came from immunoSEQ multiplex PCR; TCRdb stores just in-frame clones and leaves some out. V, J and clone size were drawn from that table, and D and trimming were deduced from the DNA. The sample has about 310,000 clones; roughly 84% are singletons. The TCR comes from a man over 45 with active or convalescent COVID-19. The specimen sequenced was peripheral blood. This chain joins TRBV25-1 and TRBJ1-3; no clear D gene. Here the CDR3 reads CASSELQRGNTIYF. CDR3 in DNA: TGTGCCAGCAGTGAACTCCAGCGGGGAAACACCATATATTTT.